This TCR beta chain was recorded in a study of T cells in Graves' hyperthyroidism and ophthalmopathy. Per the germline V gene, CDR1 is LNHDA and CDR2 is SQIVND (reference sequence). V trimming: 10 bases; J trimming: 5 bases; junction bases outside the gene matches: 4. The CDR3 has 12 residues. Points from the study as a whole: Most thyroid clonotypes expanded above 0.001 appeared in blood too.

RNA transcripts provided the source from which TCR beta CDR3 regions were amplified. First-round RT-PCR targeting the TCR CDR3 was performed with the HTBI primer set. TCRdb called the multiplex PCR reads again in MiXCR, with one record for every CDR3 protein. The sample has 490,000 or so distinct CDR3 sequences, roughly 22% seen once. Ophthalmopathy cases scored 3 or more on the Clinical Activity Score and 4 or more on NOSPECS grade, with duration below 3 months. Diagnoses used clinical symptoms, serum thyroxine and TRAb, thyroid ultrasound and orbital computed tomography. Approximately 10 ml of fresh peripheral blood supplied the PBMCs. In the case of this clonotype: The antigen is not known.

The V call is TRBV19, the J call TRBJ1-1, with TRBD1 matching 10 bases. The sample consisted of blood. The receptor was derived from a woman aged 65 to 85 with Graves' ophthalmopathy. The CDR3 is CATADRGTEAFF. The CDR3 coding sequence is TGTGCCACCGCGGACAGGGGGACTGAAGCTTTCTTT.